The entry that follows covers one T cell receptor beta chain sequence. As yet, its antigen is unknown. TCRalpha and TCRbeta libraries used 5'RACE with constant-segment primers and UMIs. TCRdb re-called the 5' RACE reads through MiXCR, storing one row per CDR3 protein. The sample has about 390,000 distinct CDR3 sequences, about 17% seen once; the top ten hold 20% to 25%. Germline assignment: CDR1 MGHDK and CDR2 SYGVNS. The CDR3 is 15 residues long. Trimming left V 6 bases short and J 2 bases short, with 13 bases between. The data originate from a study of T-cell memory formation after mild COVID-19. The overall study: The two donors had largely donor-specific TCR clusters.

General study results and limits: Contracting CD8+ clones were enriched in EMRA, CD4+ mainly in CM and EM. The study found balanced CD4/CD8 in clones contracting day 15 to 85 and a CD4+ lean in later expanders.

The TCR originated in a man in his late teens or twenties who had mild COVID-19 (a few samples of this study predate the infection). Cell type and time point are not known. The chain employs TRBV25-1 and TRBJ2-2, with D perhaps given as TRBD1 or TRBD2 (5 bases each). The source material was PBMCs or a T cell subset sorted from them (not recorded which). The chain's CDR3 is CASRERGPNTGELFF. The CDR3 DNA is TGTGCCAGCAGGGAACGGGGCCCCAACACCGGGGAGCTGTTTTTT.